Below are 30 T cell receptor beta chains sequenced from a single sample in a study of T cell repertoires in chronic hepatitis B. Clones were read by immunoSEQ multiplex PCR, and TCRdb kept only the in-frame ones, dropping some. This table holds 800 to 1,100 clones, 65% to 80% found once. Sequenced: total CD8+ T cells from PBMCs. All receptors derive from a human donor with chronic hepatitis B virus infection.

This chain joins TRBV11-2 and TRBJ2-7; TRBD2 agrees at 11 bases. The length of the CDR3 is 15 residues. V trimming: 5 bases; J trimming: 3 bases; junction bases outside the gene matches: 6. Looked up from germline, CDR1 is SGHAT and CDR2 is FQNNGV. The CDR3 sequence is CASSTGTSGFYEQYF. The CDR3 region has the DNA TGTGCCAGCAGCACCGGGACTAGCGGCTTCTACGAGCAGTACTTC.

This clone has a handful of counts. This chain uses TRBV2 with TRBJ1-1, with unresolved D. This CDR3 has 13 amino acids. Per germline, CDR1 SNHLY and CDR2 FYNNEI. V gave up 2 bases and J gave up 4 bases, with 8 bases separating them. As DNA, the CDR3 is TGTGCCAGCAGTGAATCTCATGGCACTGAAGCTTTCTTT. This translates into CASSESHGTEAFF. The variable domain in full, completed from reference TRBV2 and TRBJ1-1, reads EPEVTQTPSHQVTQMGQEVILRCVPISNHLYFYWYRQILGQKVEFLVSFYNNEISEKSEIFDDQFSVERPDGSNFTLKIRSTKLEDSAMYFCASSESHGTEAFFGQGTRLTVV.

This clone has a handful of counts. V gene TRBV25-1 combines with J gene TRBJ1-2; TRBD1 aligns across 9 bases. The CDR3 contains 14 residues. From germline, CDR1 is MGHDK and CDR2 SYGVNS. V trimming: 1 base; J trimming: 6 bases; junction bases outside the gene matches: 3. The CDR3 here is CASSELGQGNGYTF. The CDR3 nucleotides read TGTGCCAGCAGTGAATTAGGACAGGGGAATGGCTACACCTTC.

The gene calls are TRBV7-9 and TRBJ2-1; 9 positions match TRBD1. The CDR3 spans 16 residues. The J segment lost 7 bases and the V segment lost 1 base, leaving 8 bases of the junction unmatched. CDR1 and CDR2 (germline): SEHNR, FQNEAQ (reference sequence). CDR3 bases: TGTGCCAGCAGCTTAGGGCAGTTAGGACAGGGGAATGAGCAGTTCTTC. Amino acid sequence: CASSLGQLGQGNEQFF. Drawing the rest from reference TRBV7-9 and TRBJ2-1, the complete variable domain is DTGVSQNPRHKITKRGQNVTFRCDPISEHNRLYWYRQTLGQGPEFLTYFQNEAQLEKSRLLSDRFSAERPKGSFSTLEIQRTEQGDSAMYLCASSLGQLGQGNEQFFGPGTRLTVL.

The chain combines TRBV6-1 with TRBJ2-1, with TRBD2 matching over 7 bases. The V gene end was trimmed by 4 bases and the J gene end by 0 bases; junction bases not matched to a gene: 9. Germline CDR1 reads MNHNS; CDR2 reads SASEGT. This CDR3 region has 17 residues. DNA of the CDR3: TGTGCCAGCAGTGGTGGGCTAGCGGCGAGCTCCTACAATGAGCAGTTCTTC. This encodes CASSGGLAASSYNEQFF.

This sequence joins TRBV6-4 and TRBJ1-1; D not resolved. The CDR3 length is 14 residues. The germline V and J ends were trimmed by 0 bases and 2 bases, with 7 bases remaining between them. Germline CDR1 and CDR2: MRHNA and SNTAGT. The CDR3 region is CASSDSGENTEAFF. CDR3 nucleotides: TGTGCCAGCAGTGACTCAGGCGAAAACACTGAAGCTTTCTTT.

This clone was seen a few times. Here the CDR3 reads CASSSAGFGTGELFF. In DNA, the CDR3 is TGTGCCAGCAGTTCCGCGGGATTTGGCACCGGGGAGCTGTTTTTT. The rearrangement links TRBV27 to TRBJ2-2, with a possible D match to TRBD2 (6 bases). V was clipped by 4 bases and J by 4 bases, with 13 bases between them. CDR3 length: 15 residues. The germline CDR1 and CDR2 sequences are MNHEY and SMNVEV (reference sequence).

The chain joins TRBV7-6 to TRBJ2-7; D might be TRBD2 (5 bases). Germline CDR1 and CDR2: SGHVS and FNYEAQ. There are 12 residues in the CDR3. V was pared by 5 bases and J by 4 bases, with 9 bases between. The CDR3 here is CASSPTGYEQYF. The CDR3 nucleotides read TGTGCCAGCAGCCCTACGGGGTACGAGCAGTACTTC.

J is TRBJ2-1 and V is TRBV7-3; 10 nucleotides align to TRBD1. V was pared by 5 bases and J by 2 bases, with 6 bases of the junction left unmatched. Germline-derived CDR1 and CDR2 are SGHTA and FQGTGA. The CDR3 is 16 residues long. CDR3 loop: CASSNRDRGAYNEQFF. The CDR3 region has the DNA TGTGCCAGCAGCAACCGGGACAGGGGTGCCTACAATGAGCAGTTCTTC.

This clone was detected a few times. The rearrangement links TRBV30 to TRBJ1-5, with D unclear. Germline V CDR1 and CDR2: GTSNPN, SVGIG (reference sequence). The CDR3 is 12 residues long. V was shortened by 2 bases and J by 5 bases, with 7 bases between the two germline ends. This CDR3 is CAWSPGYQPQHF. CDR3 sequence (DNA): TGTGCCTGGAGTCCGGGGTATCAGCCCCAGCATTTT.

J is TRBJ1-4 and V is TRBV28, with unresolved D. The CDR3 contains 11 residues. Between the trimmed V and J ends, which lost 2 bases and 7 bases, there was a span of 2 bases. Germline CDR1 and CDR2: MDHEN and SYDVKM. For the CDR3, the DNA is TGTGCCAGCAGTTTAGGTGAAAAACTGTTTTTT. Its protein is CASSLGEKLFF.

The V and J genes are TRBV7-2 and TRBJ2-7; 10 bases agree with TRBD1. CDR3 length: 14 residues. V lost 3 bases and J lost 7; bases outside the gene matches: 6. Germline lookup yields CDR1 SGHTA and CDR2 FQGNSA. The CDR3 is CASSFDRGPFEQYF. In DNA, the CDR3 is TGTGCCAGCAGCTTTGACAGGGGGCCTTTTGAGCAGTACTTC. Full variable domain (outside the CDR3, taken from reference TRBV7-2 and TRBJ2-7): GAGVSQSPSNKVTEKGKDVELRCDPISGHTALYWYRQSLGQGLEFLIYFQGNSAPDKSGLPSDRFSAERTGGSVSTLTIQRTQQEDSAVYLCASSFDRGPFEQYFGPGTRLTVT.

The V call is TRBV15, the J call TRBJ2-1; 9 positions match TRBD2. Germline CDR1 LNHNV, CDR2 YYDKDF (reference sequence). J lost 3 bases, V lost 6 bases, and 9 bases had no gene match. CDR3 length: 16 residues. Here the CDR3 reads CATRNTSGRIYNEQFF. CDR3 coding DNA: TGTGCCACCAGAAATACTAGCGGGCGAATCTACAATGAGCAGTTCTTC.

This chain links TRBV5-6 with TRBJ2-1; 11 bases match TRBD2. The V gene end was trimmed by 5 bases and the J gene end by 7 bases; junction bases not matched to a gene: 14. Germline V lookup: CDR1 SGHDT, CDR2 YYEEEE. This CDR3 contains 17 residues. This chain's CDR3 is CASSPLSGRAGFNEQFF. The CDR3 DNA sequence: TGTGCCAGCAGTCCCCTTAGCGGGAGGGCCGGTTTTAATGAGCAGTTCTTC.

This chain uses TRBV7-2 with TRBJ2-6, with TRBD1 identical over 8 bases. Trimming removed 0 bases from V and 5 bases from J; junction bases left unmatched: 3. CDR1 and CDR2 (germline): SGHTA, FQGNSA. There are 16 residues in the CDR3. The CDR3 nucleotides are TGTGCCAGCAGCTTAGCGGACAGGGACTGGGCCAACGTCCTGACTTTC. Translation gives CASSLADRDWANVLTF.

CDR3 nucleotides: TGTGCCACCCAGGAGGGACAGGGAGGTCAGCCCCAGCATTTT. This codes for CATQEGQGGQPQHF. The chain links TRBV10-3 to TRBJ1-5, with 9 bases that match TRBD1. Trimming cost V 10 bases and J 6 bases; bases outside gene matches: 10. Germline loops: CDR1 ENHRY, CDR2 SYGVKD. This CDR3 has 14 amino acids.

The V gene is TRBV5-4, the J gene TRBJ2-1, with D perhaps being TRBD1 or TRBD2 (5 bases each). CDR1 is SGHNT, CDR2 YYREEE, per germline (reference sequence). The CDR3 totals 13 residues. Trimming took 2 bases from V and 6 from J, leaving 9 bases between them. This chain's CDR3 is CASSLRGGNEQFF. CDR3 DNA: TGTGCCAGCAGCTTACGTGGGGGCAATGAGCAGTTCTTC.

The chain joins TRBV5-6 to TRBJ1-2; D ambiguous. The germline CDR1 and CDR2 sequences are SGHDT and YYEEEE. This CDR3 is built from 15 residues. Between the trimmed V and J ends, which lost 0 bases and 1 base, there was a span of 10 bases. The CDR3 region has the DNA TGTGCCAGCAGCTTGGCCTTAAAGGGTAACTATGGCTACACCTTC. It is translated as CASSLALKGNYGYTF.

The chain links TRBV7-9 to TRBJ1-5; D is ambiguous. Germline V CDR1 and CDR2: SEHNR, FQNEAQ (reference sequence). The CDR3 is 13 amino acids. V was shortened by 5 bases and J by 7 bases, with 12 bases between the two germline ends. CDR3 bases: TGTGCCAGCAGCCCGGACGGGATCCAGCCCCAGCATTTT. As protein: CASSPDGIQPQHF.

The genes are TRBV19 and TRBJ2-1; D may be TRBD1 or TRBD2 (5 bases each). The CDR3 covers 15 residues. The V and J ends lost 1 base and 5 bases respectively, with 12 bases between them. The germline V gene has CDR1 LNHDA and CDR2 SQIVND (reference sequence). CDR3 nucleotide sequence: TGTGCCAGTAGTATAGGGGGGAGCAGTAACAATGAGCAGTTCTTC. This encodes CASSIGGSSNNEQFF.

The chain carries TRBV6-5 and TRBJ2-5; D is unresolved. The germline CDR1 and CDR2 sequences are MNHEY and SVGAGI. V lost 2 bases, J lost 1 base, and 11 bases lay in between. The CDR3 is made up of 15 amino acids. The CDR3 region has the DNA TGTGCCAGCAGTTACAGGGCCCTGTTCCAAGAGACCCAGTACTTC. Its translation: CASSYRALFQETQYF.

The V call is TRBV29-1, the J call TRBJ2-7; possibly TRBD1 or TRBD2 for D (6 bases each). Germline V CDR1 and CDR2: SQVTM, ANQGSEA. Trimming stripped 0 bases from V and 6 bases from J, with 18 bases between. This CDR3 has 15 amino acids. The DNA for the CDR3 is TGCAGCGTTGAAGAGAACATTAGGGGGGACTTCGAGCAGTACTTC. This gives the protein CSVEENIRGDFEQYF.

This sequence joins TRBV18 and TRBJ2-3; D not certain. Deletions cut 0 bases from V and 5 bases from J, with 6 bases between. The CDR3 consists of 13 residues. The V gene's germline CDR1 is KGHSH and CDR2 LQKENI. DNA for the CDR3: TGTGCCAGCTCACCACCGATGGGAGATACGCAGTATTTT. Its protein product is CASSPPMGDTQYF.

V gene TRBV14 combines with J gene TRBJ2-2; D call uncertain. The germline V and J ends were trimmed by 0 bases and 3 bases, with 11 bases remaining between them. This CDR3 contains 16 residues. Looked up from germline, CDR1 is SGHDN and CDR2 is FVKESK. CDR3: CASSQESVHYTGELFF. Here the CDR3 DNA reads TGTGCCAGCAGCCAAGAATCAGTTCATTACACCGGGGAGCTGTTTTTT. The entire variable domain, with the rest obtained from reference TRBV14 and TRBJ2-2, is as follows: EAGVTQFPSHSVIEKGQTVTLRCDPISGHDNLYWYRRVMGKEIKFLLHFVKESKQDESGMPNNRFLAERTGGTYSTLKVQPAELEDSGVYFCASSQESVHYTGELFFGEGSRLTVL.

The count of this clone is one. The rearrangement links TRBV25-1 to TRBJ2-1, with TRBD2 matching 10 bases. There are 16 residues in the CDR3. V was pared by 0 bases and J by 8 bases, with 7 bases of the junction left unmatched. The V gene's germline CDR1 is MGHDK and CDR2 SYGVNS. CDR3 loop: CASSEYRAGGQDEQFF. In nucleotides, the CDR3 is TGTGCCAGCAGTGAATATCGAGCGGGAGGGCAGGATGAGCAGTTCTTC.

The genes are TRBV6-5 and TRBJ1-6; D remains ambiguous. CDR1 MNHEY and CDR2 SVGAGI come from the germline V gene. With 8 bases removed from V and 8 bases from J, the gap between germline ends came to 10 bases. This CDR3 has 12 residues. The CDR3 region is CASQRRDSPLHF. As DNA, the CDR3 is TGTGCCAGCCAGAGGAGGGATTCACCCCTCCACTTT.

The chain couples TRBV5-6 to TRBJ2-2; 8 nucleotides align to TRBD2. The CDR3 covers 17 residues. Germline values: CDR1 SGHDT, CDR2 YYEEEE. J lost 5 bases, V lost 2 bases, and 11 bases had no gene match. In DNA form, the CDR3 reads TGTGCCAGCAGCTTTCCAACGGGAGGGCCGAGAACCGGGGAGCTGTTTTTT. Amino acid sequence: CASSFPTGGPRTGELFF.

V usage is TRBV5-1 and J usage is TRBJ2-1; 7 positions match TRBD2. CDR1 is SGHRS, CDR2 YFSETQ, per germline. The CDR3 has 16 residues. With 0 bases clipped from V and 2 bases from J, the junction kept 5 bases outside the gene matches. CDR3 in amino acids: CASSLGLARTYNEQFF. The CDR3 DNA follows: TGCGCCAGCAGCTTGGGACTAGCCCGTACCTACAATGAGCAGTTCTTC.

The rearrangement joins TRBV7-8 to TRBJ2-3; 8 bases are shared with TRBD2. The germline V gene encodes CDR1 SGHVS and CDR2 FQNEAQ. The CDR3 runs to 16 residues. Trimming at V came to 5 bases and at J to 0 bases, leaving 7 bases not matched to a gene. DNA of the CDR3: TGTGCCAGCAGCCTCCGCGGGAGGAGGAGCACAGATACGCAGTATTTT. This codes for CASSLRGRRSTDTQYF.

The genes are TRBV7-2 and TRBJ1-4; 7 nucleotides agree with TRBD1. Germline CDR1 and CDR2: SGHTA and FQGNSA. This CDR3 contains 15 residues. V lost 3 bases to trimming and J lost 5 bases; unmatched junction nucleotides: 6. The CDR3 region is CASSLSGTANEKLFF. The DNA for the CDR3 is TGTGCCAGCAGCTTGTCGGGGACAGCGAATGAAAAACTGTTTTTT.